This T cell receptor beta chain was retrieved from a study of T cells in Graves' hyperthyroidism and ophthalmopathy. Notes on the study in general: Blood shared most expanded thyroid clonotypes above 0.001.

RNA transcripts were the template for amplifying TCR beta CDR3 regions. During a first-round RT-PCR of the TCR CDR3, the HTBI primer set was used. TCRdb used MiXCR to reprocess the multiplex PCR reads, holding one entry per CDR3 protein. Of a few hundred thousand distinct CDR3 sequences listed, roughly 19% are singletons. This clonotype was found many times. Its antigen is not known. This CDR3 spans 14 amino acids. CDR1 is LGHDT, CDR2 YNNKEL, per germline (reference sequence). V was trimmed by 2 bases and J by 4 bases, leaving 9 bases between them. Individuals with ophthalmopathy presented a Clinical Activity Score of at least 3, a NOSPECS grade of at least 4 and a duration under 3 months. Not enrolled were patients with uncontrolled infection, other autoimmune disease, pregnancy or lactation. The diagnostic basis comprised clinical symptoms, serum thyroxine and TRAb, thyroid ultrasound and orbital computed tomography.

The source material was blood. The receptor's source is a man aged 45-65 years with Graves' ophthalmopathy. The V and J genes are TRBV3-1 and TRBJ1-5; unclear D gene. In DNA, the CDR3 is TGTGCCAGCAGCCAAACCCGAGGAAATCAGCCCCAGCATTTT. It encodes CASSQTRGNQPQHF.